Listed below are T cell receptor beta chains from one sample, sequenced in a study of T cells expressing NK-cell markers. TCRdb reprocessed the 5' RACE reads and stores each CDR3 protein as one record, lacking DNA. Across around 470,000 distinct CDR3 sequences, the top ten clones capture more than 1.4% of the sample. Input material: blood T cells: a sorted CD56 or NKG2C T cell subset, CD4+ or CD8+ T cells, or bulk PBMC T cells (not recorded which). These TCRs come from a woman between 50 and 59 years old in good health. The CDR3 runs from the conserved cysteine through the conserved F or W. Each record gives: J gene, V gene, CDR3 protein.

TRBJ2-7,TRBV11-2,CASSTGDSYEQYF
TRBJ2-7,TRBV28,CASSEAGGDEQYF
TRBJ2-3,TRBV5-1,CASKWDDNTDTQYF
TRBJ1-5,TRBV5-1,CASTEGTGGGNQPQHF
TRBJ1-1,TRBV2,CASTEGQYNTEAFF
TRBJ2-7,TRBV4-1,CASSQVRASGIGEQYF
TRBJ2-5,TRBV24-1,CATSDREGGNQETQYF
TRBJ2-1,TRBV5-1,CASRQLAGGSNEQFF
TRBJ2-5,TRBV24-1,CATSDSLTVQETQYF
TRBJ2-2,TRBV4-1,CASNQVGGTGELFF
TRBJ2-7,TRBV5-1,CASSLSAARVGEQYF
TRBJ2-4,TRBV4-2,CASSQVIVGRAKNIQYF
TRBJ2-1,TRBV12-3/TRBV12-4,CASIPTRGEGSEQFF
TRBJ1-3,TRBV10-3,CAISDPRGTGNTIYF
TRBJ1-1,TRBV10-3,CAIAQGSTNTEAFF
TRBJ2-1,TRBV6-6,CASSTTTSSYNEQFF
TRBJ2-5,TRBV20-1,CSARDRGFGAGLQETQYF
TRBJ2-5,TRBV29-1,CSVEFLAGKTQYF
TRBJ2-6,TRBV28,CASSLTTTGANVLTF
TRBJ2-5,TRBV29-1,CSGVGVMQGTQYF
TRBJ2-5,TRBV20-1,CSARGSSYGTQYF
TRBJ2-3,TRBV4-1,CASSHPFERHSTDTQYF
TRBJ2-1,TRBV11-2,CASSLEGTSPHEQFF
TRBJ2-7,TRBV10-3,CAISEPVRGSYEQYF
TRBJ1-5,TRBV3-1,CASSRRLGGDQPQHF
TRBJ2-7,TRBV5-1,CASSPRSGTGGYEQYF